This T cell receptor beta chain came from a study of fetal regulatory T cell absence and autoimmunity. The CDR3 is 13 residues long. The germline gives CDR1 ENHRY, CDR2 SYGVKD. Trimming shortened V by 2 bases and J by 3 bases, and 4 bases separated the two germline ends. This was a survey-level run. Sequencing was performed with immunoSEQ multiplex PCR; in TCRdb, only in-frame clones are kept and a portion is missing. The data show around 100,000 clones, less than 80% seen once. This clone was counted a few times. V and J are TRBV10-3 and TRBJ2-2; D unresolved. Sequenced sample: pancreas tissue. The TCR comes from a male donor with IPEX syndrome. The CDR3 spells CAISEDYTGELFF. CDR3 in DNA: TGTGCCATCAGTGAGGACTACACCGGGGAGCTGTTTTTT.